This entry lists 12 T cell receptor beta chains sequenced from one sample in a study of blood T cell repertoires in COVID-19 (dated by TCRdb to about 2020). Libraries were built with the immunoSEQ multiplex PCR assay. Sourced from immuneACCESS, this table was stored by TCRdb with only in-frame sequences that have V and J called. A share of the clones is absent; for the studies checked, an unresolved V gene accounts for under half, and the remainder has no known explanation. Counted in this sample were 53,000 or so clones; around nine tenths of them appeared once. The ten largest clones capture roughly 6.2% of the sample. The specimen sequenced was peripheral blood. These receptors were collected from a man aged 35 to 55 with acute or convalescent COVID-19.

The V gene is TRBV5-4, the J gene TRBJ2-3; possibly TRBD1 for D (5 bases). V shed 0 bases and J shed 4 bases, with 9 bases lying between them. CDR1 and CDR2 from the germline V gene are SGHNT and YYREEE (reference sequence). CDR3 length: 14 amino acids. This chain's CDR3 is CASSLGGEADTQYF. The CDR3 DNA sequence: TGTGCCAGCAGCTTGGGGGGCGAGGCAGATACGCAGTATTTT.

The chain recombines TRBV30 with TRBJ2-7; D unresolved. Germline loops: CDR1 GTSNPN, CDR2 SVGIG (reference sequence). The CDR3 loop spans 14 amino acids. Trimming took 1 base from V and 0 from J, leaving 10 bases between them. CDR3 amino acids: CAWSARDFSYEQYF. CDR3 nucleotide sequence: TGTGCCTGGAGTGCTAGAGATTTCTCCTACGAGCAGTACTTC.

This clone is a singleton in its sample. V gene TRBV27 combines with J gene TRBJ2-1; perhaps TRBD1 as D (6 bases). The CDR3 is 16 amino acids. Trimming removed 0 bases from V and 4 bases from J, with 13 bases in between. Germline values: CDR1 MNHEY, CDR2 SMNVEV (reference sequence). For the CDR3, the DNA is TGTGCCAGCAGTTTATCTTACAGGGAGAGTTACAATGAGCAGTTCTTC. Translation: CASSLSYRESYNEQFF.

The chain employs TRBV6-6 and TRBJ1-1; a possible D gene is TRBD1 (5 bases). V shed 7 bases and J shed 8 bases, with 17 bases lying between them. Germline CDR1 and CDR2: MNHNY and SVGAGI (reference sequence). This CDR3 comprises 13 residues. The CDR3 DNA sequence: TGTGCCAGCACCCTCGGGGGGAGCGCCGAAGCTTTCTTT. Its translation: CASTLGGSAEAFF.

The chain links TRBV4-3 to TRBJ2-3, with a weak D call TRBD1 (5 bases). Germline V CDR1 and CDR2: LGHNA, YSLEER. This CDR3 is 15 amino acids long. The V end lost 0 bases, the J end lost 3 bases, and 10 bases lay between the germline ends. The CDR3 DNA reads as TGCGCCAGCAGCCAAGATCACAGGTGGACAGATACGCAGTATTTT. Translating gives CASSQDHRWTDTQYF.

In DNA, the CDR3 is TGTGCCAGCAGCGTTGGGGCCCAGGGGGTAGGGGAGACCCAGTACTTC. Translated, it gives CASSVGAQGVGETQYF. The chain is built from TRBV9 and TRBJ2-5, with TRBD1 matching 7 bases. J was trimmed by 5 bases and V by 2 bases; bases with no gene match: 12. The germline V gene encodes CDR1 SGDLS and CDR2 YYNGEE. The CDR3 spans 16 residues.

V usage is TRBV3-1 (or the pseudogene TRBV3-2) and J usage is TRBJ1-1; 7 bases agree with TRBD1. CDR3 size: 15 residues. The V gene end was trimmed by 2 bases and the J gene end by 11 bases; junction bases not matched to a gene: 14. The germline V gene has CDR1 LGHDT and CDR2 YNNKEL (reference sequence). CDR3 amino acids: CASSQLDRTHKGAFF. The CDR3 DNA sequence: TGTGCCAGCAGCCAATTGGACAGGACCCATAAAGGGGCTTTCTTT.

This chain uses TRBV19 with TRBJ1-2; 11 nucleotides align to TRBD1. The CDR3 spans 15 residues. Per the germline V gene, CDR1 is LNHDA and CDR2 is SQIVND (reference sequence). Unmatched junction bases numbered 10, after V lost 9 bases and J lost 4 bases. The CDR3 reads CASRGQGVKVYGYTF. DNA of the CDR3: TGTGCCAGCAGGGGACAGGGGGTTAAGGTCTATGGCTACACCTTC.

V is TRBV9 and J is TRBJ2-1, with D perhaps TRBD2 (6 bases). The CDR3 totals 14 residues. Germline V lookup: CDR1 SGDLS, CDR2 YYNGEE. The ends were cut back, 5 bases at V and 1 base at J, with 10 bases in the middle. Here the CDR3 reads CASSLARSYNEQFF. The CDR3, as DNA: TGTGCCAGCAGTCTAGCGAGGTCCTACAATGAGCAGTTCTTC.

The chain combines TRBV6-5 with TRBJ2-7; TRBD1 agrees at 8 bases. CDR3 length: 13 residues. Trimming took 6 bases from V and 4 from J; bases not matched to a gene: 5. The germline V gene has CDR1 MNHEY and CDR2 SVGAGI. In DNA, the CDR3 is TGTGCCAGCAGGGGACAGGCATGGTACGAGCAGTACTTC. Amino acids: CASRGQAWYEQYF.

The genes are TRBV6-5 and TRBJ2-7; a weak D match, TRBD2 (6 bases). Deletions cut 4 bases from V and 5 bases from J, with 12 bases between. CDR1 is MNHEY and CDR2 is SVGAGI in the germline V gene. The CDR3 contains 13 residues. The CDR3: CASSSPSGDEQYF. The CDR3 DNA follows: TGTGCCAGCAGTTCCCCGTCGGGGGACGAGCAGTACTTC.

J is TRBJ2-2 and V is TRBV5-1; D unresolved. The ends were cut back, 0 bases at V and 4 bases at J, with 10 bases in the middle. Germline V lookup: CDR1 SGHRS, CDR2 YFSETQ. The CDR3 is 15 residues long. DNA of the CDR3: TGCGCCAGCAGCTTGGTTGAGCGAATCACCGGGGAGCTGTTTTTT. Amino acids: CASSLVERITGELFF.